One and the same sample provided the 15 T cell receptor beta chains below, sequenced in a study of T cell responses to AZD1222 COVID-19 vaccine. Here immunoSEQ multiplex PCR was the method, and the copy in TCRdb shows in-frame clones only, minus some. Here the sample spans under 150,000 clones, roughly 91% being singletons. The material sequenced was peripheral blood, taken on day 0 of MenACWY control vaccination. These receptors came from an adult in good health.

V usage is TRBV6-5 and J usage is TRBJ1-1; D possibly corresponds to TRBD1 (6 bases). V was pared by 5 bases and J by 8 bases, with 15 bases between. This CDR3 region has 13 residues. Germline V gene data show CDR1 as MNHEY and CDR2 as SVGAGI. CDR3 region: CASSPNLDREAFF. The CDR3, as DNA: TGTGCCAGCAGTCCCAACTTAGACAGGGAAGCTTTCTTT.

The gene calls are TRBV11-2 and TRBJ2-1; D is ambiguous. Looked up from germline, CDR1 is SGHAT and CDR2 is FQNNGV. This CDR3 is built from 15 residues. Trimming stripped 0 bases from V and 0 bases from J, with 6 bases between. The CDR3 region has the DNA TGTGCCAGCAGCTTAGAGGCAGGCTCCTACAATGAGCAGTTCTTC. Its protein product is CASSLEAGSYNEQFF.

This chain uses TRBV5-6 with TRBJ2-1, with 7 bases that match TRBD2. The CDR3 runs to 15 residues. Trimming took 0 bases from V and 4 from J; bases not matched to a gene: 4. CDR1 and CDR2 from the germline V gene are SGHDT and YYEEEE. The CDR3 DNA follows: TGTGCCAGCAGCTTGGCCCTAGCGGAGTACAATGAGCAGTTCTTC. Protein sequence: CASSLALAEYNEQFF.

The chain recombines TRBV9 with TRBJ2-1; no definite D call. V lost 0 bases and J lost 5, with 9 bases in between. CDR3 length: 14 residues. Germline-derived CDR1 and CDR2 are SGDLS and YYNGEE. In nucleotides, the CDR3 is TGTGCCAGCAGCGTAGTTGGAGCGAACAATGAGCAGTTCTTC. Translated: CASSVVGANNEQFF.

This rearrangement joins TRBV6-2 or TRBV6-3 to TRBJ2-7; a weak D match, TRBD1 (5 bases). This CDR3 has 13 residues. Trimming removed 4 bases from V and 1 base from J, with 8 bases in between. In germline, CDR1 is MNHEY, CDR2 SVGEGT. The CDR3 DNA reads TGTGCCAGCAGTTTTACAGGATCCTACGAGCAGTACTTC. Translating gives CASSFTGSYEQYF.

CDR3 DNA sequence: TGTGCCAGCAGCTTGAACGGACAGGGGGCCCACGAGCAGTACTTC. Translating gives CASSLNGQGAHEQYF. This rearrangement joins TRBV7-9 to TRBJ2-7, with TRBD1 matching 11 bases. Germline loops: CDR1 SEHNR, CDR2 FQNEAQ (reference sequence). V lost 3 bases to trimming and J lost 5 bases; unmatched junction nucleotides: 6. This CDR3 comprises 15 residues.

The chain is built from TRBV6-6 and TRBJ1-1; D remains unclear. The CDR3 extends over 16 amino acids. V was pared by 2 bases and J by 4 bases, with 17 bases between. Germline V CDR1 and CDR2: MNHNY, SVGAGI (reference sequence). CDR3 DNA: TGTGCCAGCAGTTACGCCCCAGGTTTAGCTGGCACTGAAGCTTTCTTT. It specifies CASSYAPGLAGTEAFF.

The CDR3 coding sequence is TGTGCCAGTAGTGGACAAAACATGCTGAACACTGAAGCTTTCTTT. Amino acid sequence: CASSGQNMLNTEAFF. V usage is TRBV19 and J usage is TRBJ1-1; weak D call: TRBD1 (5 bases). Per the germline V gene, CDR1 is LNHDA and CDR2 is SQIVND (reference sequence). V was shortened by 5 bases and J by 0 bases, with 13 bases between the two germline ends. The CDR3 runs to 15 residues.

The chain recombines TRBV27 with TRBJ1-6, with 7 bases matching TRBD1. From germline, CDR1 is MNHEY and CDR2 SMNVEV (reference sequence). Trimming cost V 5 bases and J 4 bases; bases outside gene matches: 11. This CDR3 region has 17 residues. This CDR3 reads CASSPRTGRGYNSPLHF. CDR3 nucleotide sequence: TGTGCCAGCAGTCCCCGGACAGGCAGGGGGTATAATTCACCCCTCCACTTT.

Written as DNA, the CDR3 is TGTGCCAGCAGCTTAGCCACCCGACTAGCGGGAGACCACGAGCAGTACTTC. This codes for CASSLATRLAGDHEQYF. The chain is built from TRBV7-2 and TRBJ2-7; 12 bases align to TRBD2. The germline V gene encodes CDR1 SGHTA and CDR2 FQGNSA. V shed 0 bases and J 5 bases; nucleotides not matched to a gene: 8. This CDR3 spans 17 amino acids.

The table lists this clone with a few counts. CDR3: CASSPDRGGETQYF. CDR3 nucleotide sequence: TGTGCCAGCAGCCCGGACAGGGGGGGAGAGACCCAGTACTTC. The J gene is TRBJ2-5, the V gene TRBV7-3; 10 bases match TRBD1. Germline CDR1 and CDR2: SGHTA and FQGTGA. V trimming: 5 bases; J trimming: 4 bases; junction bases outside the gene matches: 4. The CDR3 sequence is 14 residues long.

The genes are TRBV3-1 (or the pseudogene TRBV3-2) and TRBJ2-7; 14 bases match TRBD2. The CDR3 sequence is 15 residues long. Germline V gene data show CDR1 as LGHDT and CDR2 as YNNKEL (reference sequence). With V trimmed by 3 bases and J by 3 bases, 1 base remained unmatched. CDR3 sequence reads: CASSQGLAGVYEQYF. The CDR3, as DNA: TGTGCCAGCAGCCAGGGACTAGCGGGAGTCTACGAGCAGTACTTC.

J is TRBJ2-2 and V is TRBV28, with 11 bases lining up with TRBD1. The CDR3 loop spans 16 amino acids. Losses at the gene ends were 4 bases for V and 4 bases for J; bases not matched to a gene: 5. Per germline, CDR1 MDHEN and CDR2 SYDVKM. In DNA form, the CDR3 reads TGTGCCAGCAGTTCACCCGGGACAGGGGGCACCGGGGAGCTGTTTTTT. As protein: CASSSPGTGGTGELFF. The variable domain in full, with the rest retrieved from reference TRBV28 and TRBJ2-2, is DVKVTQSSRYLVKRTGEKVFLECVQDMDHENMFWYRQDPGLGLRLIYFSYDVKMKEKGDIPEGYSVSREKKERFSLILESASTNQTSMYLCASSSPGTGGTGELFFGEGSRLTVL.

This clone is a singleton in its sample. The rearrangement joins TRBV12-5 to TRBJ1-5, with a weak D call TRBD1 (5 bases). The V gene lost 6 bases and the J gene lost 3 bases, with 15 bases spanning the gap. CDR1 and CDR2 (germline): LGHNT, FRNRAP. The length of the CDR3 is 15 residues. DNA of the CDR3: TGTGCTAGTGGCTCAGGGTCCTCCACCAATCAGCCCCAGCATTTT. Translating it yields CASGSGSSTNQPQHF.

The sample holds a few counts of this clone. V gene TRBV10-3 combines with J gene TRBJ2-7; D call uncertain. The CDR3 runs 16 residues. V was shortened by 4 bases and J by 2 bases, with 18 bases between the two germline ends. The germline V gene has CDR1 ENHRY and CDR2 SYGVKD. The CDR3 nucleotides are TGTGCCATCAGTGCTGCTCGTCAGACTTACACCTACGAGCAGTACTTC. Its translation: CAISAARQTYTYEQYF.